A single sample is the source of the 29 T cell receptor beta chains below, sequenced in a study of metastatic and nonmetastatic thyroid tumors. No patient received treatment before thyroid surgery. TCRdb re-clonotyped the PCR reads via MiXCR. Seen here are about 43,000 clones, 3% to 3.5% observed once, and the top ten hold about 9.7%. The sequenced material came from blood. The origin of the receptors is a female donor with papillary thyroid cancer or a benign thyroid nodule (not recorded which). Some clones in this sample may be carry-over from other donors' samples.

This clone was seen ten or more times. The DNA of the CDR3 is TGTGCCAGCAGTTCTACAGGGGGCGGCGAAGCTTTCTTT. This codes for CASSSTGGGEAFF. The chain couples TRBV6-2 or TRBV6-3 to TRBJ1-1; 9 bases align to TRBD1. The germline CDR1 and CDR2 sequences are MNHEY and SVGEGT. This CDR3 spans 13 amino acids. Trimming cost V 4 bases and J 8 bases; bases outside gene matches: 5.

CDR3 sequence: CASSLGEGNTGELFF. The CDR3 DNA follows: TGTGCCAGCAGTCTGGGGGAGGGGAACACCGGGGAGCTGTTTTTT. This chain connects TRBV11-3 to TRBJ2-2; 7 bases agree with TRBD2. Looked up from germline, CDR1 is SGHNT and CDR2 is YENEEA. The CDR3 runs to 15 residues. Unmatched junction bases numbered 5, after V lost 6 bases and J lost 1 base.

This clone was seen at least ten times. V usage is TRBV20-1 and J usage is TRBJ2-1, with 9 bases that match TRBD2. V was clipped by 5 bases and J by 5 bases; unmatched bases: 10. CDR3 length: 15 residues. The germline CDR1 and CDR2 sequences are DFQATT and SNEGSKA (reference sequence). The CDR3 is CSAESSSGNNNEQFF. The CDR3 region has the DNA TGCAGTGCTGAGAGCTCTAGCGGGAATAACAATGAGCAGTTCTTC.

In its sample, this clone was seen many times. The chain joins TRBV20-1 to TRBJ1-1, with TRBD1 matching 9 bases. The CDR3 consists of 14 residues. V lost 3 bases and J lost 5; bases outside the gene matches: 7. Germline V lookup: CDR1 DFQATT, CDR2 SNEGSKA (reference sequence). The CDR3 loop is CSASTGGSGTEAFF. CDR3 DNA: TGCAGTGCTAGTACAGGGGGCTCGGGAACTGAAGCTTTCTTT.

This clone was found a few times. A much larger clone sits a single nucleotide away, making a read error possible. J is TRBJ2-1 and V is TRBV6-1, with unresolved D. The CDR3 is made up of 13 amino acids. The germline V gene has CDR1 MNHNS and CDR2 SASEGT. The V gene lost 5 bases and the J gene lost 0 bases, with 5 bases spanning the gap. The CDR3 coding sequence is TGTGCCAGCAGTTCGGACTCCTACAATGAGCAGTTCTTC. This sequence encodes CASSSDSYNEQFF.

There are many counts of this clone. DNA for the CDR3: TGTGCCACCAGCAGAGCTGGCTACGAGCAGTACTTC. Protein sequence: CATSRAGYEQYF. The chain links TRBV15 to TRBJ2-7, with D unresolved. Looked up from germline, CDR1 is LNHNV and CDR2 is YYDKDF (reference sequence). The V end lost 1 base, the J end lost 3 bases, and 4 bases lay between the germline ends. The CDR3 covers 12 residues.

This clone was detected ten times or more. The V gene is TRBV19, the J gene TRBJ1-4, with D unresolved. Trimming removed 4 bases at V and 12 bases at J, with 9 bases between. The CDR3 has 11 amino acids. The germline gives CDR1 LNHDA, CDR2 SQIVND (reference sequence). CDR3 coding DNA: TGTGCCAGTAGTACAGGACGGCAACTGTTTTTT. This encodes CASSTGRQLFF.

This clone was counted only a few times. V and J are TRBV24-1 and TRBJ1-5, with D possibly being TRBD1 (5 bases). Germline assignment: CDR1 KGHDR and CDR2 SFDVKD. The CDR3 runs to 16 residues. V was trimmed by 2 bases and J by 3 bases, leaving 13 bases between them. The CDR3 reads CATSDSGRGINQPQHF. The CDR3 bases are TGTGCCACCAGTGATTCAGGGAGGGGAATCAATCAGCCCCAGCATTTT.

This clone was seen ten or more times. J is TRBJ2-1 and V is TRBV14, with TRBD2 identical over 8 bases. The CDR3 is made up of 18 amino acids. The germline CDR1 and CDR2 sequences are SGHDN and FVKESK. J was trimmed by 1 base and V by 0 bases; bases with no gene match: 8. CDR3: CASSQEEERERSYNEQFF. The DNA of the CDR3 is TGTGCCAGCAGCCAAGAGGAGGAGCGGGAGAGGTCCTACAATGAGCAGTTCTTC.

By share, this clone ranks as medium-sized. The genes are TRBV30 and TRBJ2-5; possibly TRBD1 for D (6 bases). Germline CDR1 reads GTSNPN; CDR2 reads SVGIG (reference sequence). The ends were cut back, 0 bases at V and 9 bases at J, with 14 bases in the middle. This CDR3 spans 13 amino acids. CDR3 loop: CAWSVGDTAAQYF. The CDR3 DNA reads as TGTGCCTGGAGTGTCGGGGACACCGCGGCCCAGTACTTC. Looking up the rest from reference TRBV30 and TRBJ2-5 gives the full variable domain: SQTIHQWPATLVQPVGSPLSLECTVEGTSNPNLYWYRQAAGRGLQLLFYSVGIGQISSEVPQNLSASRPQDRQFILSSKKLLLSDSGFYLCAWSVGDTAAQYFGPGTRLLVL.

This clone was observed many times. The V gene is TRBV27, the J gene TRBJ2-7, with 10 nucleotides matching TRBD2. The CDR3 has 16 amino acids. Germline V gene lookup returns CDR1 MNHEY and CDR2 SMNVEV (reference sequence). Trimming took 6 bases from V and 4 from J; bases not matched to a gene: 12. CDR3 DNA sequence: TGTGCCAGCAGCAGTCGCACTAGCGGGATGTTGTACGAGCAGTACTTC. Its translation is CASSSRTSGMLYEQYF.

This clone was observed a few times. The chain employs TRBV2 and TRBJ1-4; 9 positions match TRBD1. Trimming at V came to 4 bases and at J to 5 bases, leaving 8 bases not matched to a gene. The germline V gene encodes CDR1 SNHLY and CDR2 FYNNEI. The CDR3 contains 16 residues. The DNA for the CDR3 is TGTGCCAGCAGTGCCGGCTCCGGGACAGGGAATGAAAAACTGTTTTTT. Its protein product is CASSAGSGTGNEKLFF.

This clone has a count of ten or more. The chain carries TRBV5-4 and TRBJ1-6; unclear D gene. Germline V gene sequence: CDR1 SGHNT, CDR2 YYREEE (reference sequence). CDR3 length: 12 amino acids. Trimming cost V 4 bases and J 10 bases, with 9 bases left between them. This CDR3 is CASSSGDSPLHF. The CDR3 region has the DNA TGTGCCAGCAGCAGCGGTGACTCACCCCTCCACTTT.

The rearrangement joins TRBV6-2 or TRBV6-3 to TRBJ2-1, with 13 bases fitting TRBD2. V lost 6 bases and J lost 3; bases outside the gene matches: 2. The CDR3 runs to 15 residues. Germline CDR1 is MNHEY and CDR2 is SVGEGT. Here the CDR3 reads CASRGLAGVYNEQFF. Written as DNA, the CDR3 is TGTGCCAGCAGAGGACTAGCGGGGGTCTACAATGAGCAGTTCTTC.

This sequence joins TRBV28 and TRBJ1-1; D is unclear. CDR1 MDHEN and CDR2 SYDVKM come from the germline V gene. Between the trimmed V and J ends, which lost 5 bases and 3 bases, there was a span of 4 bases. The length of the CDR3 is 11 residues. The CDR3 sequence: CASSMDTEAFF. The CDR3 DNA sequence: TGTGCCAGCAGTATGGACACTGAAGCTTTCTTT. Together with reference TRBV28 and TRBJ1-1, the CDR3 gives the full variable domain: DVKVTQSSRYLVKRTGEKVFLECVQDMDHENMFWYRQDPGLGLRLIYFSYDVKMKEKGDIPEGYSVSREKKERFSLILESASTNQTSMYLCASSMDTEAFFGQGTRLTVV.

This clone was seen ten or more times. The chain has TRBV30 and TRBJ1-4; TRBD1 might be the D (6 bases). There are 14 residues in the CDR3. Germline-derived CDR1 and CDR2 are GTSNPN and SVGIG (reference sequence). Trimming took off 2 bases at V and 5 bases at J, with 12 bases between the two ends. CDR3 bases: TGTGCCTGGAGTACAGGGAGTCCCAATGAAAAACTGTTTTTT. It is translated as CAWSTGSPNEKLFF.

This clone was recorded at least ten times. The chain joins TRBV2 to TRBJ2-7, with D maybe TRBD2 (5 bases). V was shortened by 3 bases and J by 3 bases, with 9 bases between the two germline ends. This CDR3 contains 13 residues. Germline V gene lookup returns CDR1 SNHLY and CDR2 FYNNEI. CDR3 in DNA: TGTGCCAGCAGTGAGAGGGCAGACTACGAGCAGTACTTC. Translation gives CASSERADYEQYF.

A few counts support this clone. V usage is TRBV11-2 and J usage is TRBJ1-1; D gene ambiguous. V was trimmed by 2 bases and J by 6 bases, leaving 10 bases between them. The germline CDR1 and CDR2 sequences are SGHAT and FQNNGV. This CDR3 has 13 amino acids. CDR3 nucleotide sequence: TGTGCCAGCAGCTTAACGCGAGGGCCTGAAGCTTTCTTT. Amino acids: CASSLTRGPEAFF. Using reference TRBV11-2 and TRBJ1-1 for the parts outside the CDR3, the full variable domain is EAGVAQSPRYKIIEKRQSVAFWCNPISGHATLYWYQQILGQGPKLLIQFQNNGVVDDSQLPKDRFSAERLKGVDSTLKIQPAKLEDSAVYLCASSLTRGPEAFFGQGTRLTVV.

With respect to this clone: The CDR3 does not close with the conserved phenylalanine or tryptophan, likely indicating a read error. J is TRBJ2-3 and V is TRBV6-1; the D gene is possibly TRBD2 (6 bases). With 1 base removed from V and 10 bases from J, the gap between germline ends came to 18 bases. Per germline, CDR1 MNHNS and CDR2 SASEGT. The CDR3 covers 15 residues. CDR3 region: CASSEEYGGTGSQYL. CDR3 nucleotides: TGTGCCAGCAGTGAAGAATACGGCGGGACGGGATCGCAGTATCTT.

The CDR3 here is CSATRGQGSYNEQFF. The CDR3 nucleotides read TGCAGTGCTACCCGGGGACAGGGGTCCTACAATGAGCAGTTCTTC. J is TRBJ2-1 and V is TRBV20-1; 10 bases match TRBD1. Germline assignment: CDR1 DFQATT and CDR2 SNEGSKA (reference sequence). This CDR3 region has 15 residues. V lost 4 bases and J lost 1; bases outside the gene matches: 4.

In this sample, this clone turned up a few times. This rearrangement joins TRBV6-2 or TRBV6-3 to TRBJ2-7; the D gene is possibly TRBD2 (6 bases). V lost 5 bases, J lost 2 bases, and 13 bases lay in between. The CDR3 runs 14 residues. CDR1 MNHEY and CDR2 SVGEGT come from the germline V gene. The CDR3 nucleotides are TGTGCCAGCAGTCCGGGACTCCCGACCTACGAGCAGTACTTC. Translation gives CASSPGLPTYEQYF.

At least ten counts were recorded for this clone. The genes are TRBV6-1 and TRBJ2-3, with 7 bases fitting TRBD2. V lost 5 bases and J lost 5; bases outside the gene matches: 16. Germline CDR1 MNHNS, CDR2 SASEGT. The CDR3 covers 17 residues. The CDR3 region has the DNA TGTGCCAGCAGTTTTACGGGGCGGGAGTGGTTGGTAGATACGCAGTATTTT. Its protein is CASSFTGREWLVDTQYF.

Only a few counts were recorded for this clone. The rearrangement uses TRBV6-2 or TRBV6-3 and TRBJ2-2; D unresolved. The V end was cut by 2 bases, the J end by 5 bases, with 6 bases between. This CDR3 is built from 13 residues. The germline gives CDR1 MNHEY, CDR2 SVGEGT. The CDR3 region has the DNA TGTGCCAGCAGTTACCCCGTGACCGGGGAGCTGTTTTTT. This sequence encodes CASSYPVTGELFF.

In this sample, this clone turned up a few times. The chain is built from TRBV2 and TRBJ2-5; weak D call: TRBD2 (6 bases). V lost 6 bases and J 4 bases, leaving 6 bases between the germline ends. Germline V gives CDR1 SNHLY, CDR2 FYNNEI. CDR3 length equals 11 residues. The CDR3 sequence: CASSGGETQYF. CDR3 nucleotide sequence: TGTGCCAGCAGCGGGGGAGAGACCCAGTACTTC.

The chain carries TRBV6-1 and TRBJ2-3; TRBD2 might be the D (5 bases). Germline values: CDR1 MNHNS, CDR2 SASEGT. Trimming cost V 6 bases and J 0 bases, with 7 bases left between them. The CDR3 is made up of 13 amino acids. The CDR3 sequence is CASRTTSTDTQYF. In DNA, the CDR3 is TGTGCCAGCAGGACTACTAGCACAGATACGCAGTATTTT.

In its sample, this clone was seen a few times. This chain joins TRBV20-1 and TRBJ2-7; 8 positions match TRBD2. With 4 bases clipped from V and 3 bases from J, the junction kept 2 bases outside the gene matches. This CDR3 has 12 residues. Germline V gene lookup returns CDR1 DFQATT and CDR2 SNEGSKA (reference sequence). CDR3 nucleotides: TGCAGTGCTAAGACTAGCGACTACGAGCAGTACTTC. Translating gives CSAKTSDYEQYF.

This clone was counted many times. The chain couples TRBV2 to TRBJ2-3; 8 bases map to TRBD2. Germline V gives CDR1 SNHLY, CDR2 FYNNEI. V was clipped by 6 bases and J by 0 bases; unmatched bases: 11. There are 17 residues in the CDR3. CDR3 region: CASRAFGLAGSTDTQYF. The CDR3 DNA sequence: TGTGCCAGCAGGGCCTTCGGTCTAGCGGGTAGCACAGATACGCAGTATTTT.

This clone was counted many times. An end of the junction differs from the germline gene, which may be a read error. The genes are TRBV10-1 and TRBJ1-3; tentatively, D is TRBD1 (6 bases). The CDR3 totals 16 residues. CDR1 WNHNN and CDR2 SYGVQD come from the germline V gene (reference sequence). CDR3 amino acids: CASRKRQAYSGSTIYF. The CDR3 nucleotides read TGCGCCAGCAGAAAAAGACAGGCTTACTCTGGAAGCACCATATATTTT.

The V call is TRBV27, the J call TRBJ2-2; TRBD2 might be the D (7 bases). V was trimmed by 3 bases and J by 4 bases, leaving 9 bases between them. CDR1 and CDR2 (germline): MNHEY, SMNVEV (reference sequence). This CDR3 is built from 14 residues. The CDR3 nucleotides read TGTGCCAGCAGTTTGGGGGGGCTCACCGGGGAGCTGTTTTTT. Translating gives CASSLGGLTGELFF.